Listed below are T cell receptor beta chains from one sample, sequenced in a study of cytomegalovirus exposure and HLA in healthy donors. Libraries were prepared by immunoSEQ multiplex PCR; TCRdb keeps only in-frame clonotypes and omits some of them. The table records roughly 160,000 clones, roughly 79% of them present only once. The sample taken for sequencing was PBMCs. These receptors came from a woman between 50 and 59 years old in good health and CMV-seronegative. CDR3s include the opening cysteine and the closing phenylalanine or tryptophan. The D gene is left open where the match is weak. Size is omitted from some rows. Given values are once, few, many or a class for expanded clones.

abundance: .; d_gene: .; v_gene: TRBV27; j_gene: TRBJ1-6; CDR3aa: CASMGTVNSPLHF; CDR3nt: TGTGCCAGTATGGGGACTGTGAATTCACCCCTCCACTTT
abundance: .; d_gene: TRBD1; v_gene: TRBV28; j_gene: TRBJ1-5; CDR3aa: CASSFVGQGNQPQHF; CDR3nt: TGTGCCAGCAGTTTCGTCGGACAGGGAAATCAGCCCCAGCATTTT
abundance: .; d_gene: TRBD1; v_gene: TRBV19; j_gene: TRBJ1-5; CDR3aa: CASRQGAVQPQHF; CDR3nt: TGTGCCAGTCGACAGGGGGCCGTTCAGCCCCAGCATTTT
abundance: .; d_gene: .; v_gene: TRBV25-1; j_gene: TRBJ1-6; CDR3aa: CASSESGIDSPLHF; CDR3nt: TGTGCCAGCAGTGAATCAGGGATTGATTCACCCCTCCACTTT
abundance: .; d_gene: TRBD2; v_gene: TRBV6-6; j_gene: TRBJ2-3; CDR3aa: CASSGLAGADTQYF; CDR3nt: TGTGCCAGCAGCGGACTAGCGGGAGCTGATACGCAGTATTTT
abundance: .; d_gene: TRBD2; v_gene: TRBV7-2; j_gene: TRBJ2-1; CDR3aa: CASSLAGTRGSYNEQFF; CDR3nt: TGTGCCAGCAGCTTAGCCGGGACTAGGGGATCCTACAATGAGCAGTTCTTC
abundance: once; d_gene: .; v_gene: TRBV28; j_gene: TRBJ2-5; CDR3aa: CASSPYLRDNQETQYF; CDR3nt: TGTGCCAGCAGTCCCTACCTCCGGGACAACCAAGAGACCCAGTACTTC
abundance: .; d_gene: .; v_gene: TRBV19; j_gene: TRBJ2-7; CDR3aa: CASSPDNSHEQYF; CDR3nt: TGTGCCAGTAGTCCGGACAACAGCCACGAGCAGTACTTC
abundance: .; d_gene: .; v_gene: TRBV15; j_gene: TRBJ1-5; CDR3aa: CATSRDPSGVFQPQHF; CDR3nt: TGTGCCACCAGCAGAGACCCCTCAGGGGTTTTTCAGCCCCAGCATTTT
abundance: .; d_gene: .; v_gene: TRBV7-9; j_gene: TRBJ2-3; CDR3aa: CASSRNSYSGHF; CDR3nt: TGTGCCAGCAGCCGTAACAGCTATTCAGGGCATTTT
abundance: .; d_gene: TRBD1; v_gene: TRBV5-1; j_gene: TRBJ1-4; CDR3aa: CASSLGQGKEKLFF; CDR3nt: TGCGCCAGCAGCTTGGGACAGGGAAAGGAAAAACTGTTTTTT
abundance: .; d_gene: TRBD1; v_gene: TRBV7-8; j_gene: TRBJ2-7; CDR3aa: CASSISGTGGYEQYF; CDR3nt: TGTGCCAGCAGCATAAGCGGGACAGGGGGCTACGAGCAGTACTTC
abundance: .; d_gene: TRBD1; v_gene: TRBV7-2; j_gene: TRBJ2-1; CDR3aa: CASSSQTGGQFF; CDR3nt: TGTGCCAGCAGCTCACAAACAGGGGGCCAGTTCTTC
abundance: .; d_gene: TRBD1; v_gene: TRBV5-1; j_gene: TRBJ1-1; CDR3aa: CASSPQAAGTGSDAFF; CDR3nt: TGCGCCAGCAGCCCCCAGGCCGCCGGGACAGGCTCAGATGCTTTCTTT
abundance: once; d_gene: .; v_gene: TRBV18; j_gene: TRBJ1-6; CDR3aa: CASSPSLGEPLHF; CDR3nt: TGTGCCAGCTCACCATCTCTCGGGGAACCCCTCCACTTT
abundance: once; d_gene: TRBD1; v_gene: TRBV7-3; j_gene: TRBJ2-1; CDR3aa: CASSSLGTGGDEQFF; CDR3nt: TGTGCCAGCAGCTCACTAGGGACAGGGGGTGATGAGCAGTTCTTC
abundance: .; d_gene: TRBD1; v_gene: TRBV7-9; j_gene: TRBJ1-3; CDR3aa: CASSSGTGVGNTIYF; CDR3nt: TGTGCCAGCAGCAGCGGGACAGGGGTCGGAAACACCATATATTTT